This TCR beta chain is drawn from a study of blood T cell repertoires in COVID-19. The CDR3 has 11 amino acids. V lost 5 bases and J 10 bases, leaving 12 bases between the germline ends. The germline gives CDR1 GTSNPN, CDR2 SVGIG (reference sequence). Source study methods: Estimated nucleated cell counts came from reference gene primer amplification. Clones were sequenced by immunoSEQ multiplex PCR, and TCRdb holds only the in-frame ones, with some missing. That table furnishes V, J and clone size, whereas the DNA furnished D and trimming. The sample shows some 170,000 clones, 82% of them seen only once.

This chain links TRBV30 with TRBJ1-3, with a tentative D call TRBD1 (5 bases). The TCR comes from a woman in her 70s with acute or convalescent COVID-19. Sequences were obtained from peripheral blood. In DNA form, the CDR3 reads TGTGCCTGGCAGGGTTTGAATACCATATATTTT. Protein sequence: CAWQGLNTIYF.